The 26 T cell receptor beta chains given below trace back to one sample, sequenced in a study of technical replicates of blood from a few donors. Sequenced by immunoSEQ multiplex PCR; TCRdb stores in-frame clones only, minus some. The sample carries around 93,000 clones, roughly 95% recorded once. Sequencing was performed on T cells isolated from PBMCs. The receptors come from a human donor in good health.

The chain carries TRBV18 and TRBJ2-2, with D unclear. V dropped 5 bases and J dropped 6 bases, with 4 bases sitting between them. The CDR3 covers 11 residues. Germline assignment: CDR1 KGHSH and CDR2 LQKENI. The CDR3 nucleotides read TGTGCCAGCTCAATCTCCGGGGAGCTGTTTTTT. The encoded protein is CASSISGELFF.

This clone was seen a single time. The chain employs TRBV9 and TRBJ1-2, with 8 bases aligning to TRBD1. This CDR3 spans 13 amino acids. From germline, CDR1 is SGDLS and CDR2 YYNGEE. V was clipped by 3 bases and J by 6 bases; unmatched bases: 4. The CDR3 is CASSETGVNGYTF. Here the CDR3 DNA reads TGTGCCAGCAGCGAGACAGGGGTAAATGGCTACACCTTC.

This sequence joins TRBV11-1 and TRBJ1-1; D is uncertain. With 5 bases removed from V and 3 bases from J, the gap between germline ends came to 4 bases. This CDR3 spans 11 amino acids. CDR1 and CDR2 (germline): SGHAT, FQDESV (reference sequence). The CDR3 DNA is TGTGCCAGCAGCGCGGACACTGAAGCTTTCTTT. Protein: CASSADTEAFF.

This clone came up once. The CDR3 sequence: CASLSRGTNTEAFF. The CDR3 nucleotides read TGTGCCAGCCTGAGTCGGGGAACTAACACTGAAGCTTTCTTT. The chain uses TRBV27 and TRBJ1-1, with unresolved D. CDR3 length equals 14 residues. Deletions cut 8 bases from V and 2 bases from J, with 15 bases between. Germline CDR1 and CDR2: MNHEY and SMNVEV (reference sequence).

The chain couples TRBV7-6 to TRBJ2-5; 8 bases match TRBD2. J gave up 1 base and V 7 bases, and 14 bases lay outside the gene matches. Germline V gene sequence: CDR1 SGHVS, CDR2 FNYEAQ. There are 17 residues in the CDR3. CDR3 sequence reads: CASTYRSQREIQETQYF. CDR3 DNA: TGTGCCAGCACTTACCGAAGCCAGCGGGAGATCCAAGAGACCCAGTACTTC.

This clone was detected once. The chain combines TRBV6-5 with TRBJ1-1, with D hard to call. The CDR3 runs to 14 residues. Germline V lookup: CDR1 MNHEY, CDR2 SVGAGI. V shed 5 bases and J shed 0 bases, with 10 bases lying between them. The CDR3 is CASSKTMMNTEAFF. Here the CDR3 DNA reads TGTGCCAGCAGTAAAACAATGATGAACACTGAAGCTTTCTTT.

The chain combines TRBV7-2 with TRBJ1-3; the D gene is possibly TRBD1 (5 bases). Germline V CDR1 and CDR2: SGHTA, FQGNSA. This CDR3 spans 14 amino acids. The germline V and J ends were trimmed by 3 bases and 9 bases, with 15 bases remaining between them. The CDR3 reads CASSLSGGGFTIYF. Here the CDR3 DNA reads TGTGCCAGCAGCTTGTCTGGGGGAGGTTTCACCATATATTTT.

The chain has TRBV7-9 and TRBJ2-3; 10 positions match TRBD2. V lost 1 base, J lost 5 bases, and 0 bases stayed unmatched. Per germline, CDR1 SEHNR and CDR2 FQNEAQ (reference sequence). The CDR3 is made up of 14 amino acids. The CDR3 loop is CASSLGLAGDTQYF. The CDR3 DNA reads TGTGCCAGCAGCTTAGGACTAGCGGGAGATACGCAGTATTTT.

Here the CDR3 reads CASSLDGDFYNEQFF. The CDR3 nucleotides read TGTGCCAGCAGTCTAGACGGGGACTTCTACAATGAGCAGTTCTTC. The chain employs TRBV27 and TRBJ2-1; a weak D match, TRBD2 (6 bases). The CDR3 is 15 amino acids. The germline V and J ends were trimmed by 5 bases and 3 bases, with 14 bases remaining between them. Germline CDR1 is MNHEY and CDR2 is SMNVEV (reference sequence).

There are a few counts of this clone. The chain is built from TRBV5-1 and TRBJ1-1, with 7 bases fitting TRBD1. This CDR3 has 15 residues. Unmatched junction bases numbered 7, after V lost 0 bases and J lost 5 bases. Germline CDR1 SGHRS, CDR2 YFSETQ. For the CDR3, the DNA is TGCGCCAGCAGCTTGGGTGGACAGGTTAAGACTGAAGCTTTCTTT. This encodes CASSLGGQVKTEAFF.

DNA of the CDR3: TGTGCCAGCAGTTACTCATACACCAGCTCCTACAATGAGCAGTTCTTC. Translation gives CASSYSYTSSYNEQFF. This chain joins TRBV6-5 and TRBJ2-1, with D unresolved. The length of the CDR3 is 16 residues. Germline CDR1 MNHEY, CDR2 SVGAGI. Trimming left V 0 bases short and J 0 bases short, with 9 bases between.

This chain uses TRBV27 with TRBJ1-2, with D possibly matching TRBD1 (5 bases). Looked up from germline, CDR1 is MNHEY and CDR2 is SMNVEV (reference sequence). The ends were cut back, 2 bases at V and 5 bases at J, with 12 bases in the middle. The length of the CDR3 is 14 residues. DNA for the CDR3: TGTGCCAGCAGTTTACAGGGTATGGGGTATGGCTACACCTTC. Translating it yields CASSLQGMGYGYTF.

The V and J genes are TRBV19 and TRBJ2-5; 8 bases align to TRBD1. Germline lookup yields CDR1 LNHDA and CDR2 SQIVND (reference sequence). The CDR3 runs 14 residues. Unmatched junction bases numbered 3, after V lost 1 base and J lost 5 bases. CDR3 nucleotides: TGTGCCAGTAGTATAGGGACAGGGCGGGAGACCCAGTACTTC. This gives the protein CASSIGTGRETQYF.

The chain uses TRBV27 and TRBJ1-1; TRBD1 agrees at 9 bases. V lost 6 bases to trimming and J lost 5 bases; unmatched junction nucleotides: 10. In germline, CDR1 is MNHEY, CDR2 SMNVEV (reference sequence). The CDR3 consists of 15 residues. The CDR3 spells CASSPGQGRKTEAFF. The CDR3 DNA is TGTGCCAGCAGCCCGGGACAGGGACGAAAAACTGAAGCTTTCTTT.

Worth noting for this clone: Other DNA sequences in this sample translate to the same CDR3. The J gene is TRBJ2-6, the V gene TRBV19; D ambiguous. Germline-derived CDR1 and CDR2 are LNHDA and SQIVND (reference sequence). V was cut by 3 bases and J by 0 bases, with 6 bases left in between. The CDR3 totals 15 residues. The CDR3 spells CASSIQNSGANVLTF. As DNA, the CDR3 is TGTGCCAGTAGTATTCAGAACTCTGGGGCCAACGTCCTGACTTTC.

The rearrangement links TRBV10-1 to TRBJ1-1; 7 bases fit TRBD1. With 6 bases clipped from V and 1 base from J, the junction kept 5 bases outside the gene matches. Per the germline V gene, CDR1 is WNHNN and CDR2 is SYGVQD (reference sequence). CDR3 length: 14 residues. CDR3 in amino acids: CASRPGQSNTEAFF. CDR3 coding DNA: TGCGCCAGCAGGCCGGGACAGTCGAACACTGAAGCTTTCTTT.

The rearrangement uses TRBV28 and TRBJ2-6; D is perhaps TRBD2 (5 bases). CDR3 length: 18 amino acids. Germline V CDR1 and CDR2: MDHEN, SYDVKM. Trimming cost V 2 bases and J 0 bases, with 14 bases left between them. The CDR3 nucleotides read TGTGCCAGCAGTTTACGCGGCGGGCTGGTCTCTGGGGCCAACGTCCTGACTTTC. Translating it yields CASSLRGGLVSGANVLTF.

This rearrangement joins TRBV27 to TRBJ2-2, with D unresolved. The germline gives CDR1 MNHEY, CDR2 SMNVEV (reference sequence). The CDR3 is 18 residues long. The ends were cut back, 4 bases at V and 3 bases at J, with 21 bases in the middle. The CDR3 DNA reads TGTGCCAGCAGTTCGTCCGTTAGAGAAGGTCTAGACACCGGGGAGCTGTTTTTT. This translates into CASSSSVREGLDTGELFF.

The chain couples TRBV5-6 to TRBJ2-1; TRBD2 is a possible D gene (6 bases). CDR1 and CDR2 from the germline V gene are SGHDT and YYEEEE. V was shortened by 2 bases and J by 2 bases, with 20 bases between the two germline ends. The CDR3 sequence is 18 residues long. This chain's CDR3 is CASSLPTRYIPAYNEQFF. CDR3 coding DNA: TGTGCCAGCAGCTTACCGACTAGATATATACCAGCCTACAATGAGCAGTTCTTC. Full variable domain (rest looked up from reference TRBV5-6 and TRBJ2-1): DAGVTQSPTHLIKTRGQQVTLRCSPKSGHDTVSWYQQALGQGPQFIFQYYEEEERQRGNFPDRFSGHQFPNYSSELNVNALLLGDSALYLCASSLPTRYIPAYNEQFFGPGTRLTVL.

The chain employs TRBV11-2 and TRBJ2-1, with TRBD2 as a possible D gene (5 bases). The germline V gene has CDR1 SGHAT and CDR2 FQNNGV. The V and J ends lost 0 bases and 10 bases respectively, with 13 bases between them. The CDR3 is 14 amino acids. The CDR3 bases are TGTGCCAGCAGCTTAGATTTTACCAGCGGCGAGCAGTTCTTC. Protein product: CASSLDFTSGEQFF.

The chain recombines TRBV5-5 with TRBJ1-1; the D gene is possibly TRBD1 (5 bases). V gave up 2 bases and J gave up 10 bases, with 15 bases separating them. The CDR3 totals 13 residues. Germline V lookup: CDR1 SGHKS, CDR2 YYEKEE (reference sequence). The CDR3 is CASSLGVASPAFF. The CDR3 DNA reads TGTGCCAGCAGCTTAGGGGTCGCCTCCCCAGCTTTCTTT. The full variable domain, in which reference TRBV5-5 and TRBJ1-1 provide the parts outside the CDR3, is DAGVTQSPTHLIKTRGQQVTLRCSPISGHKSVSWYQQVLGQGPQFIFQYYEKEERGRGNFPDRFSARQFPNYSSELNVNALLLGDSALYLCASSLGVASPAFFGQGTRLTVV.

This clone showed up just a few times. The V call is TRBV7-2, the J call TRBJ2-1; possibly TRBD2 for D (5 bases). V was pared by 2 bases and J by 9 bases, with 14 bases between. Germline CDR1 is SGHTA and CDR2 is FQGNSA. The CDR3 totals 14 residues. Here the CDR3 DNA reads TGTGCCAGCAGCTTATTGGGGAGAGAGGGTGAGCAGTTCTTC. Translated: CASSLLGREGEQFF.

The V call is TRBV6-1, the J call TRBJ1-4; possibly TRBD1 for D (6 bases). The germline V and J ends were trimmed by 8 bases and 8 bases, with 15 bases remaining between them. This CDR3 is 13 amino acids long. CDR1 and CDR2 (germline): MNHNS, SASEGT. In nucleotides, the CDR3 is TGTGCCAGCTTAGGGGGGGTTGGAGAAAAACTGTTTTTT. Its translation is CASLGGVGEKLFF.

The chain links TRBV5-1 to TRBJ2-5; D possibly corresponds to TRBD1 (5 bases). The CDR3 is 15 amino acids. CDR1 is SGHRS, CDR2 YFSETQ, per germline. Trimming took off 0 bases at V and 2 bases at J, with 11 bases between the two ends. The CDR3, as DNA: TGCGCCAGCAGCTTGGAAGGGGCAGGGCAAGAGACCCAGTACTTC. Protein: CASSLEGAGQETQYF.

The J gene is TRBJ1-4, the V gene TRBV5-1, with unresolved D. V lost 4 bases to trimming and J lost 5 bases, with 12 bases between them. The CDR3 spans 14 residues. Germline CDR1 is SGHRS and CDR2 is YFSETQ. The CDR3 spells CASSITAQNEKLFF. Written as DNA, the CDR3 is TGCGCCAGCAGCATAACAGCCCAGAATGAAAAACTGTTTTTT.

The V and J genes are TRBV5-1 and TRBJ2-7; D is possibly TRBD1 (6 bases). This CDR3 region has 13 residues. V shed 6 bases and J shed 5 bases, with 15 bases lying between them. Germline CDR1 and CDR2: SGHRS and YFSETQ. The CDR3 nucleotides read TGCGCCAGCAAGGCCCGGGACATGGACGAGCAGTACTTC. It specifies CASKARDMDEQYF.